Following are 21 T cell receptor beta chains from one sample sequenced in a study of T cell responses to AZD1222 COVID-19 vaccine. The repertoire was sequenced with immunoSEQ multiplex PCR; TCRdb's copy has only in-frame clones and lacks some. The sample holds roughly 140,000 clones, around 88% seen once. This sample comprised peripheral blood, obtained on day 0 of AZD1222 vaccination. The receptors derive from an adult in good health.

This clone was seen a single time. The rearrangement links TRBV5-6 to TRBJ1-1, with TRBD1 matching 8 bases. The V gene end was trimmed by 1 base and the J gene end by 2 bases; junction bases not matched to a gene: 10. Per the germline V gene, CDR1 is SGHDT and CDR2 is YYEEEE. This CDR3 has 17 residues. CDR3 nucleotide sequence: TGTGCCAGCAGCTTGTTAGGACAGGGAGGTAGTAACACTGAAGCTTTCTTT. Translated: CASSLLGQGGSNTEAFF.

J is TRBJ1-1 and V is TRBV19; D gene uncertain. Germline-derived CDR1 and CDR2 are LNHDA and SQIVND (reference sequence). The CDR3 runs 10 residues. CDR3 loop: CATVNTEAFF. The DNA for the CDR3 is TGTGCAACGGTGAACACTGAAGCTTTCTTT. Variable domain in full (rest from reference TRBV19 and TRBJ1-1): DGGITQSPKYLFRKEGQNVTLSCEQNLNHDAMYWYRQDPGQGLRLIYYSQIVNDFQKGDIAEGYSVSREKKESFPLTVTSAQKNPTAFYLCATVNTEAFFGQGTRLTVV.

V gene TRBV13 combines with J gene TRBJ2-2; D ambiguous. Per the germline V gene, CDR1 is PRHDT and CDR2 is FYEKMQ (reference sequence). There are 17 residues in the CDR3. With 0 bases removed from V and 5 bases from J, the gap between germline ends came to 16 bases. CDR3 nucleotide sequence: TGTGCCAGCAGCTTAGGCCCGGCCTTAGGGTTAACCGGGGAGCTGTTTTTT. Translation gives CASSLGPALGLTGELFF.

The CDR3 loop is CASSEGGTDTQYF. The CDR3 DNA sequence: TGTGCCAGCAGCGAGGGGGGGACAGATACGCAGTATTTT. The V and J genes are TRBV9 and TRBJ2-3; D is possibly TRBD2 (7 bases). V shed 3 bases and J shed 3 bases, with 8 bases lying between them. This CDR3 spans 13 amino acids. CDR1 and CDR2 from the germline V gene are SGDLS and YYNGEE.

CDR3 region: CASSQGATNYGYTF. The CDR3 DNA is TGCGCCAGCAGCCAAGGGGCTACTAACTATGGCTACACCTTC. V gene TRBV5-1 combines with J gene TRBJ1-2; TRBD1 might be the D (5 bases). Trimming took off 4 bases at V and 0 bases at J, with 10 bases between the two ends. Germline V gives CDR1 SGHRS, CDR2 YFSETQ. CDR3 size: 14 residues.

The chain has TRBV19 and TRBJ2-1, with TRBD2 matching over 7 bases. This CDR3 has 17 residues. The junction had 12 bases not matched to a gene; V was cut back by 5 bases and J by 2 bases. Germline V gene lookup returns CDR1 LNHDA and CDR2 SQIVND (reference sequence). The CDR3 DNA reads as TGTGCCAGTAGTCGGTCTGGCGGGAGAGGTACCTACAATGAGCAGTTCTTC. This encodes CASSRSGGRGTYNEQFF.

The chain couples TRBV10-1 to TRBJ2-1; 16 nucleotides agree with TRBD2. The J segment lost 7 bases and the V segment lost 5 bases, leaving 5 bases of the junction unmatched. Germline V gene data show CDR1 as WNHNN and CDR2 as SYGVQD (reference sequence). The CDR3 is 16 residues long. CDR3 nucleotide sequence: TGCGCCAGCAGTCCGGGACTAGCGGGGGGGAGTAATGAGCAGTTCTTC. It translates to CASSPGLAGGSNEQFF.

The CDR3 sequence: CAWSVRGTLNTEAFF. In DNA, the CDR3 is TGTGCCTGGAGTGTACGTGGAACTCTGAACACTGAAGCTTTCTTT. This chain joins TRBV30 and TRBJ1-1; D is ambiguous. The V end was cut by 0 bases, the J end by 0 bases, with 11 bases between. Germline V gene sequence: CDR1 GTSNPN, CDR2 SVGIG (reference sequence). The CDR3 is made up of 15 amino acids. The full variable domain, its missing parts supplied by reference TRBV30 and TRBJ1-1, is SQTIHQWPATLVQPVGSPLSLECTVEGTSNPNLYWYRQAAGRGLQLLFYSVGIGQISSEVPQNLSASRPQDRQFILSSKKLLLSDSGFYLCAWSVRGTLNTEAFFGQGTRLTVV.

The J gene is TRBJ1-2, the V gene TRBV19; D is possibly TRBD1 (5 bases). The CDR3 contains 13 residues. Between the trimmed V and J ends, which lost 3 bases and 4 bases, there was a span of 9 bases. Germline V lookup: CDR1 LNHDA, CDR2 SQIVND (reference sequence). The CDR3 DNA follows: TGTGCCAGTAGTATCGGGACGACCTATGGCTACACCTTC. Its protein is CASSIGTTYGYTF.

The V call is TRBV19, the J call TRBJ1-5; D is possibly TRBD1 (6 bases). Trimming left V 4 bases short and J 4 bases short, with 11 bases between. CDR1 is LNHDA and CDR2 is SQIVND in the germline V gene (reference sequence). CDR3 length: 14 amino acids. The CDR3 DNA sequence: TGTGCCAGTAGTAGCACAGGGAATAATCAGCCCCAGCATTTT. Translated: CASSSTGNNQPQHF. Full variable domain (remainder filled in from reference TRBV19 and TRBJ1-5): DGGITQSPKYLFRKEGQNVTLSCEQNLNHDAMYWYRQDPGQGLRLIYYSQIVNDFQKGDIAEGYSVSREKKESFPLTVTSAQKNPTAFYLCASSSTGNNQPQHFGDGTRLSIL.

For the CDR3, the DNA is TGTGCCTGCCGGGGACTAGCGGGAGCCAGTGAGCAGTTCTTC. It codes for CACRGLAGASEQFF. The V and J genes are TRBV30 and TRBJ2-1; the match to TRBD2 covers 14 bases. Germline-derived CDR1 and CDR2 are GTSNPN and SVGIG (reference sequence). V gave up 6 bases and J gave up 9 bases; unmatched junction bases: 7. This CDR3 comprises 14 residues. The full variable domain, completed using reference TRBV30 and TRBJ2-1, is SQTIHQWPATLVQPVGSPLSLECTVEGTSNPNLYWYRQAAGRGLQLLFYSVGIGQISSEVPQNLSASRPQDRQFILSSKKLLLSDSGFYLCACRGLAGASEQFFGPGTRLTVL.

The V gene is TRBV24-1, the J gene TRBJ1-5; D uncertain. V lost 1 base, J lost 0 bases, and 3 bases lay in between. This CDR3 has 14 amino acids. Germline CDR1 reads KGHDR; CDR2 reads SFDVKD. DNA for the CDR3: TGTGCCACCAGTGATTTTAATAGCAATCAGCCCCAGCATTTT. Residues: CATSDFNSNQPQHF.

Ten or more counts support this clone. This sequence joins TRBV19 and TRBJ2-1; no firm D call. V lost 2 bases and J lost 7, with 9 bases in between. Germline lookup yields CDR1 LNHDA and CDR2 SQIVND (reference sequence). There are 13 residues in the CDR3. In DNA, the CDR3 is TGTGCCAGTAGTATACTGGGTACGAATGAGCAGTTCTTC. The encoded protein is CASSILGTNEQFF. Full variable domain (missing parts from reference TRBV19 and TRBJ2-1): DGGITQSPKYLFRKEGQNVTLSCEQNLNHDAMYWYRQDPGQGLRLIYYSQIVNDFQKGDIAEGYSVSREKKESFPLTVTSAQKNPTAFYLCASSILGTNEQFFGPGTRLTVL.

This chain uses TRBV27 with TRBJ1-2; 10 bases are a match to TRBD1. The CDR3 runs 13 residues. Germline-derived CDR1 and CDR2 are MNHEY and SMNVEV (reference sequence). The V gene end was trimmed by 3 bases and the J gene end by 7 bases; junction bases not matched to a gene: 2. The CDR3 is CASSLGDRGGYTF. The CDR3 DNA reads as TGTGCCAGCAGTTTGGGGGACAGGGGTGGCTACACCTTC.

This clone was detected once. The genes are TRBV4-1 and TRBJ2-3; possibly TRBD2 for D (6 bases). Trimming left V 0 bases short and J 5 bases short, with 15 bases between. In germline, CDR1 is MGHRA, CDR2 YSYEKL. The CDR3 consists of 16 residues. In nucleotides, the CDR3 is TGCGCCAGCAGCCAAGAGGGGGGTCTCCTTGGAGATACGCAGTATTTT. It codes for CASSQEGGLLGDTQYF.

The rearrangement links TRBV27 to TRBJ2-5; possibly TRBD2 for D (7 bases). Per the germline V gene, CDR1 is MNHEY and CDR2 is SMNVEV (reference sequence). V shed 3 bases and J shed 5 bases, with 16 bases lying between them. The CDR3 covers 15 residues. CDR3 bases: TGTGCCAGCAGTTTCGAGGGGGGGCCCGGGGAGACCCAGTACTTC. This translates into CASSFEGGPGETQYF.

V gene TRBV5-1 combines with J gene TRBJ2-4, with TRBD2 matching 13 bases. There are 17 residues in the CDR3. Trimming at V came to 3 bases and at J to 5 bases, leaving 8 bases not matched to a gene. Germline-derived CDR1 and CDR2 are SGHRS and YFSETQ. CDR3 loop: CASSSGLAGTLQNIQYF. CDR3 nucleotides: TGCGCCAGCAGCTCGGGACTAGCGGGAACCCTTCAAAACATTCAGTACTTC.

V and J are TRBV7-2 and TRBJ1-2; unclear D gene. Germline V CDR1 and CDR2: SGHTA, FQGNSA. The V gene lost 5 bases and the J gene lost 4 bases, with 14 bases spanning the gap. The CDR3 is 14 amino acids. The CDR3 is CASSGVESGYGYTF. The DNA of the CDR3 is TGTGCCAGCAGCGGGGTGGAAAGCGGCTATGGCTACACCTTC.

This clone was seen just once. V and J are TRBV4-1 and TRBJ2-7, with D hard to call. Germline values: CDR1 MGHRA, CDR2 YSYEKL. V dropped 3 bases and J dropped 2 bases, with 17 bases sitting between them. CDR3 length equals 16 residues. The CDR3 DNA follows: TGCGCCAGCAGCCAGCGAACCGAGGCGAATCCCTACGAGCAGTACTTC. Its translation: CASSQRTEANPYEQYF.

The chain joins TRBV11-2 to TRBJ2-1; maybe TRBD2 (5 bases). V lost 5 bases to trimming and J lost 0 bases, with 17 bases between them. CDR3 size: 17 residues. Germline V lookup: CDR1 SGHAT, CDR2 FQNNGV. CDR3 protein: CASSGPPSDYSYNEQFF. CDR3 sequence (DNA): TGTGCCAGCAGCGGCCCCCCCTCCGACTACTCCTACAATGAGCAGTTCTTC.

The chain joins TRBV2 to TRBJ2-7, with TRBD2 as a possible D gene (5 bases). Germline CDR1 is SNHLY and CDR2 is FYNNEI. This CDR3 region has 13 residues. The V gene lost 7 bases and the J gene lost 2 bases, with 12 bases spanning the gap. The CDR3 DNA reads as TGTGCCAGCAAGTATCTAGCTACCTACGAGCAGTACTTC. It yields the protein CASKYLATYEQYF. Looking up the rest from reference TRBV2 and TRBJ2-7 gives the full variable domain: EPEVTQTPSHQVTQMGQEVILRCVPISNHLYFYWYRQILGQKVEFLVSFYNNEISEKSEIFDDQFSVERPDGSNFTLKIRSTKLEDSAMYFCASKYLATYEQYFGPGTRLTVT.